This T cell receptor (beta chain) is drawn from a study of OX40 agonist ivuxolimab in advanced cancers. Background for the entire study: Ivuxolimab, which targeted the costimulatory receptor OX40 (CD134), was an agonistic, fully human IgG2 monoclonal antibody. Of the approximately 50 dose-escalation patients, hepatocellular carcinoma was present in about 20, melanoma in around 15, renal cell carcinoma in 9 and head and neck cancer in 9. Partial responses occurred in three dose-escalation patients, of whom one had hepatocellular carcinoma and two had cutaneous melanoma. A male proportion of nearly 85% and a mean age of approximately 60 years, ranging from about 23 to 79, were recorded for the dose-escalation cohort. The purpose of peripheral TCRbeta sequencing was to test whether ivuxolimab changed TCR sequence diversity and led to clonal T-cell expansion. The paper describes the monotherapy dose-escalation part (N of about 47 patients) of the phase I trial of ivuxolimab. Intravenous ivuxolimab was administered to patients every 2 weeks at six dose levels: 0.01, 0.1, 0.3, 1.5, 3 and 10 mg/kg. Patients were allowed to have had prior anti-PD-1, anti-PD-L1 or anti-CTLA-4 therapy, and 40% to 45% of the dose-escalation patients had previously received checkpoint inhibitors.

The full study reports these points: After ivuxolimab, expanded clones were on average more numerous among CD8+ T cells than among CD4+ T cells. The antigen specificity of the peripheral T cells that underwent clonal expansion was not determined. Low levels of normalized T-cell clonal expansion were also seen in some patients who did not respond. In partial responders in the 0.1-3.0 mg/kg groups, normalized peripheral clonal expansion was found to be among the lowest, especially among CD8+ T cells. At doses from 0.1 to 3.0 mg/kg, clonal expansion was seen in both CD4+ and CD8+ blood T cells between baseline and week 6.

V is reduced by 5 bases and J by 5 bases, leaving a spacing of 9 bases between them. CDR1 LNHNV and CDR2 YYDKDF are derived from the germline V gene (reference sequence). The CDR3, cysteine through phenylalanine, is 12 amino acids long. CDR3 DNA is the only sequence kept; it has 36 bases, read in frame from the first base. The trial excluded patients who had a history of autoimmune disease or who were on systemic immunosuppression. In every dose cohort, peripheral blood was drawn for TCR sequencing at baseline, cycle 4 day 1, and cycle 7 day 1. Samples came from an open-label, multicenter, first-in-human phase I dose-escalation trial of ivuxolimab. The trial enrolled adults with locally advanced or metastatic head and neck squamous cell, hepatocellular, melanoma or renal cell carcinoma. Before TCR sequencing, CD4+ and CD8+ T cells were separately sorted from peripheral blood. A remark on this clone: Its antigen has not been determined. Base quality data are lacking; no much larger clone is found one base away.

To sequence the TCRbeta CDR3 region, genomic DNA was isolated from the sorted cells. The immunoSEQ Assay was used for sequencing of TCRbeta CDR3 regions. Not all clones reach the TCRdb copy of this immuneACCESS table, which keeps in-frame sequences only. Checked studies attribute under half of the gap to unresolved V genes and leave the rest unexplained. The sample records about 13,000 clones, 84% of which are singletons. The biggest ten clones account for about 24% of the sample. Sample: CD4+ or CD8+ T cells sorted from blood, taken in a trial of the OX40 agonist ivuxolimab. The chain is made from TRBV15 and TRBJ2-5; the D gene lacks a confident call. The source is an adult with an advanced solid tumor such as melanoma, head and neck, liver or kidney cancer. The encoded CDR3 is CATSPRGETQYF. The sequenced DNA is TGTGCCACCAGCCCCCGTGGGGAGACCCAGTACTTC.